This passage covers 20 T cell receptor beta chains from one sample sequenced in a study of CD8 T cells in Susac syndrome. Reverse transcription used roughly 0.5 to 1 ug RNA and random hexamers. TCRdb re-called the immunoSEQ multiplex PCR reads with MiXCR, one entry per CDR3 protein. Here the sample spans hundreds of thousands of distinct CDR3 sequences, around 93% being singletons. Sample: CD4+ T cells from PBMCs. The receptors originated from a human donor with multiple sclerosis.

The gene calls are TRBV4-1 and TRBJ2-4; 7 positions agree with TRBD2. Germline trimming cut 5 bases from V and 1 base from J; bases unmatched to any gene: 11. The CDR3 has 17 residues. The germline gives CDR1 MGHRA, CDR2 YSYEKL. The DNA of the CDR3 is TGCGCCAGCAGCAACTTTCCGGGACTAAGGGCCAAAAACATTCAGTACTTC. It translates to CASSNFPGLRAKNIQYF.

The rearrangement joins TRBV13 to TRBJ2-7, with D maybe TRBD1 (5 bases). V was pared by 5 bases and J by 2 bases, with 13 bases between. Germline V gives CDR1 PRHDT, CDR2 FYEKMQ (reference sequence). This CDR3 spans 14 amino acids. CDR3 sequence reads: CASSPSDRTYEQYF. DNA for the CDR3: TGTGCCAGCAGCCCATCCGACAGAACCTACGAGCAGTACTTC.

The CDR3 is CASRRGYNSPLHF. The CDR3 nucleotides are TGTGCCAGCAGGCGGGGTTATAATTCACCCCTCCACTTT. The chain links TRBV12-3 or TRBV12-4 to TRBJ1-6; no reliable D call. The V and J ends lost 6 bases and 4 bases respectively, with 7 bases between them. The CDR3 is 13 amino acids.

V is TRBV5-1 and J is TRBJ2-2; D is perhaps TRBD1 or TRBD2 (5 bases each). This CDR3 spans 14 amino acids. Germline assignment: CDR1 SGHRS and CDR2 YFSETQ. V was clipped by 3 bases and J by 7 bases, with 13 bases between them. This chain's CDR3 is CASSSRDRDGELFF. CDR3 coding DNA: TGCGCCAGCAGCTCCCGGGACCGGGACGGGGAGCTGTTTTTT.

The CDR3 here is CASSSRDGGYTF. Here the CDR3 DNA reads TGTGCCAGCAGTTCGAGGGATGGGGGCTACACCTTC. This sequence joins TRBV2 and TRBJ1-2; D unclear. This CDR3 contains 12 residues. CDR1 and CDR2 (germline): SNHLY, FYNNEI. V was cut by 5 bases and J by 8 bases, with 12 bases left in between. The whole variable domain, remainder taken from reference TRBV2 and TRBJ1-2, is EPEVTQTPSHQVTQMGQEVILRCVPISNHLYFYWYRQILGQKVEFLVSFYNNEISEKSEIFDDQFSVERPDGSNFTLKIRSTKLEDSAMYFCASSSRDGGYTFGSGTRLTVV.

About this clonotype itself: Germline and junction disagree at one end, which may indicate a read error. The chain links TRBV5-1 to TRBJ2-5; D remains ambiguous. There are 13 residues in the CDR3. Per germline, CDR1 SGHRS and CDR2 YFSETQ. The CDR3 loop reads CASSFGRQETQYF. In nucleotides, the CDR3 is TGTGCCAGCAGTTTCGGCAGACAAGAGACCCAGTACTTC.

V gene TRBV12-3 or TRBV12-4 combines with J gene TRBJ1-1, with D possibly TRBD1 on 6 matching bases. Trimming removed 3 bases from V and 1 base from J, with 9 bases in between. This CDR3 is built from 14 residues. CDR3 loop: CASSFQGTNTEAFF. The CDR3 nucleotides are TGTGCCAGCAGTTTCCAGGGGACGAACACTGAAGCTTTCTTT.

The J gene is TRBJ1-4, the V gene TRBV19; D uncertain. V shed 6 bases and J shed 8 bases, with 13 bases lying between them. The CDR3 contains 13 residues. CDR1 LNHDA and CDR2 SQIVND come from the germline V gene (reference sequence). CDR3 nucleotides: TGTGCCAGTAGCCCCAACTCCGCGGAAAAACTGTTTTTT. This gives the protein CASSPNSAEKLFF.

The chain uses TRBV28 and TRBJ2-7; D gene unclear. Deletions cut 9 bases from V and 2 bases from J, with 11 bases between. Per germline, CDR1 MDHEN and CDR2 SYDVKM. The CDR3 extends over 12 amino acids. CDR3 sequence: CASSRITYEQYF. The CDR3 region has the DNA TGTGCCAGTTCCCGGATCACCTACGAGCAGTACTTC.

The genes are TRBV27 and TRBJ1-2; no firm D call. V lost 6 bases to trimming and J lost 4 bases, with 9 bases between them. CDR3 length equals 12 residues. The germline gives CDR1 MNHEY, CDR2 SMNVEV (reference sequence). CDR3 DNA: TGTGCCAGCAGCAGTTTAGGCTATGGCTACACCTTC. Translated, it gives CASSSLGYGYTF.

This CDR3 is CASSVEGAMNTEAFF. CDR3 coding DNA: TGTGCCAGCAGCGTTGAGGGGGCGATGAACACTGAAGCTTTCTTT. The rearrangement joins TRBV9 to TRBJ1-1; 7 positions match TRBD1. V dropped 2 bases and J dropped 0; count of bases not matched to a gene: 4. Germline assignment: CDR1 SGDLS and CDR2 YYNGEE. CDR3 size: 15 residues. The variable domain in full, completed from reference TRBV9 and TRBJ1-1, reads DSGVTQTPKHLITATGQRVTLRCSPRSGDLSVYWYQQSLDQGLQFLIQYYNGEERAKGNILERFSAQQFPDLHSELNLSSLELGDSALYFCASSVEGAMNTEAFFGQGTRLTVV.

This chain uses TRBV6-2 or TRBV6-3 with TRBJ2-2; D is undetermined. This CDR3 contains 15 residues. V was pared by 2 bases and J by 0 bases, with 7 bases between. Germline values: CDR1 MNHEY, CDR2 SVGEGT. The chain's CDR3 is CASSYTSSNTGELFF. CDR3 coding DNA: TGTGCCAGCAGTTACACCTCCTCGAACACCGGGGAGCTGTTTTTT.

This clonotype has just a few counts. In DNA, the CDR3 is TGTGCCAGCAGTTTTTTGGGAAATCAGCCCCAGCATTTT. Protein product: CASSFLGNQPQHF. This sequence joins TRBV12-3 or TRBV12-4 and TRBJ1-5; D is undetermined. V was shortened by 3 bases and J by 4 bases, with 7 bases between the two germline ends. CDR3 length: 13 amino acids.

V usage is TRBV29-1 and J usage is TRBJ2-2; unclear D gene. V lost 7 bases to trimming and J lost 7 bases, with 16 bases between them. The CDR3 extends over 13 amino acids. CDR1 and CDR2 (germline): SQVTM, ANQGSEA. CDR3 region: CSAKPHIGGELFF. The CDR3 nucleotides are TGCAGCGCCAAACCCCATATAGGCGGGGAGCTGTTTTTT.

The gene calls are TRBV12-3 or TRBV12-4 and TRBJ1-4, with D maybe TRBD1 (6 bases). The V end was cut by 4 bases, the J end by 4 bases, with 13 bases between. There are 15 residues in the CDR3. In DNA form, the CDR3 reads TGTGCCAGCAGTTCTGCTCCAGGGGATAATGAAAAACTGTTTTTT. This sequence encodes CASSSAPGDNEKLFF.

This clonotype is a singleton in its sample. V and J are TRBV29-1 and TRBJ2-3; D gene unclear. V was cut by 7 bases and J by 0 bases, with 14 bases left in between. CDR3 length: 14 amino acids. The germline V gene has CDR1 SQVTM and CDR2 ANQGSEA. This CDR3 is CSADLGTSTDTQYF. The CDR3 region has the DNA TGCAGCGCCGATCTTGGCACTAGCACAGATACGCAGTATTTT.

J is TRBJ2-1 and V is TRBV7-6; D is undetermined. Trimming removed 2 bases at V and 9 bases at J, with 11 bases between. CDR3 length equals 13 residues. Germline V gene data show CDR1 as SGHVS and CDR2 as FNYEAQ. The CDR3 sequence: CASSLRATSEQFF. In nucleotides, the CDR3 is TGTGCCAGCAGCTTACGAGCAACCAGTGAGCAGTTCTTC.

The V and J genes are TRBV12-3 or TRBV12-4 and TRBJ1-5; no definite D call. Trimming removed 7 bases at V and 2 bases at J, with 9 bases between. CDR3 length: 13 residues. The CDR3 bases are TGTGCCAGCACCTCGCGGGGCAATCAGCCCCAGCATTTT. This codes for CASTSRGNQPQHF.

The chain links TRBV7-9 to TRBJ2-1, with a possible D match to TRBD2 (6 bases). With 4 bases removed from V and 3 bases from J, the gap between germline ends came to 19 bases. This CDR3 contains 17 residues. In germline, CDR1 is SEHNR, CDR2 FQNEAQ (reference sequence). Here the CDR3 DNA reads TGTGCCAGCAGCTCCCCGATAGTCTCCGGGGGCTACAATGAGCAGTTCTTC. Protein: CASSSPIVSGGYNEQFF.

The chain has TRBV5-4 and TRBJ2-1; TRBD2 aligns across 9 bases. V gave up 4 bases and J gave up 6 bases; unmatched junction bases: 14. The CDR3 is 17 amino acids. Germline V gives CDR1 SGHNT, CDR2 YYREEE (reference sequence). The CDR3 nucleotides are TGTGCCAGCAGCGGGGGGTGGGCAGCGGGAGGTGGCAATGAGCAGTTCTTC. This sequence encodes CASSGGWAAGGGNEQFF.